This entry lists 10 T cell receptor beta chains sequenced from one sample in a study of regulatory T cells in long-lasting Graves disease. Time point in this sample: newly diagnosed GD, antithyroid drugs for less than 3 months. RNA extracted from PBMCs served as the sequencing template. Combining iRepertoire HTBI primers with Arm-PCR of CDR3 regions, the authors built TCR beta libraries. TCRdb processed the multiplex PCR reads anew with MiXCR; each CDR3 protein has one entry. The data contain hundreds of thousands of distinct CDR3 sequences, less than 20% of them singletons. These same records also appear under a second study, on T cells in Graves' hyperthyroidism and ophthalmopathy.

The specimen comprised peripheral blood mononuclear cells (PBMCs), sampled at new diagnosis, from a patient treated with antithyroid drugs. These receptors all stem from a woman in her 30s with Graves disease.

This clonotype was counted ten times or more. The genes are TRBV11-2 and TRBJ2-3; D gene unclear. CDR1 is SGHAT, CDR2 FQNNGV, per germline. This CDR3 is 16 amino acids long. The ends were cut back, 6 bases at V and 3 bases at J, with 19 bases in the middle. In DNA, the CDR3 is TGTGCCAGCAGAATCAATACACAAATCAAGACAGATACGCAGTATTTT. This codes for CASRINTQIKTDTQYF.

This chain uses TRBV5-1 with TRBJ2-7; D remains ambiguous. The V end was cut by 0 bases, the J end by 6 bases, with 10 bases between. CDR1 and CDR2 (germline): SGHRS, YFSETQ. This CDR3 spans 13 amino acids. The CDR3 DNA is TGCGCCAGCAGCTTGGGACCAGGCGGCGAGCAGTACTTC. It specifies CASSLGPGGEQYF.

The sample holds a few counts of this clonotype. J is TRBJ1-4 and V is TRBV9, with D hard to call. Germline V gene lookup returns CDR1 SGDLS and CDR2 YYNGEE. Trimming took off 2 bases at V and 8 bases at J, with 19 bases between the two ends. The CDR3 contains 16 residues. The CDR3 sequence: CASSVGSGRMNEKLFF. The CDR3 bases are TGTGCCAGCAGCGTGGGCTCGGGCAGGATGAACGAAAAACTGTTTTTT.

In this sample, this clonotype turned up many times. V and J are TRBV15 and TRBJ2-7; D uncertain. The ends were cut back, 1 base at V and 3 bases at J, with 13 bases in the middle. CDR1 and CDR2 from the germline V gene are LNHNV and YYDKDF (reference sequence). The CDR3 extends over 15 amino acids. The CDR3 protein is CATSRAPRDDYEQYF. In DNA, the CDR3 is TGTGCCACCAGCAGAGCCCCGCGAGACGACTACGAGCAGTACTTC.

CDR3 in amino acids: CASRSHDRPGETQYF. The CDR3 bases are TGCGCCAGCAGGAGCCATGACAGGCCGGGAGAGACCCAGTACTTC. The J gene is TRBJ2-5, the V gene TRBV5-1; the D gene is possibly TRBD1 (6 bases). Germline assignment: CDR1 SGHRS and CDR2 YFSETQ. V lost 5 bases and J 4 bases, leaving 18 bases between the germline ends. This CDR3 spans 15 amino acids.

This clonotype has a count of ten or more. The V and J genes are TRBV20-1 and TRBJ2-7; the match to TRBD2 covers 12 bases. Trimming at V came to 7 bases and at J to 6 bases, leaving 13 bases not matched to a gene. The germline CDR1 and CDR2 sequences are DFQATT and SNEGSKA (reference sequence). This CDR3 comprises 15 residues. CDR3 amino acids: CSVVRTSGMQREQYF. CDR3 sequence (DNA): TGCAGTGTTGTTCGGACTAGCGGGATGCAGCGCGAGCAGTACTTC.

The chain joins TRBV25-1 to TRBJ2-6; the D gene is possibly TRBD1 (5 bases). The CDR3 runs to 19 residues. Germline CDR1 is MGHDK and CDR2 is SYGVNS. Trimming left V 5 bases short and J 0 bases short, with 20 bases between. The CDR3 region is CASSSPGPLGPSGANVLTF. The CDR3, as DNA: TGTGCCAGCAGTTCACCCGGGCCTCTGGGGCCCTCTGGGGCCAACGTCCTGACTTTC.

Here the CDR3 DNA reads TGTGCCAGCAGCTTAGGGGCGATCGCCACTAATGAAAAACTGTTTTTT. This gives the protein CASSLGAIATNEKLFF. This chain uses TRBV7-9 with TRBJ1-4; D is ambiguous. The germline CDR1 and CDR2 sequences are SEHNR and FQNEAQ (reference sequence). V lost 1 base and J lost 2, with 11 bases in between. This CDR3 has 16 residues. Variable domain in full (rest from reference TRBV7-9 and TRBJ1-4): DTGVSQNPRHKITKRGQNVTFRCDPISEHNRLYWYRQTLGQGPEFLTYFQNEAQLEKSRLLSDRFSAERPKGSFSTLEIQRTEQGDSAMYLCASSLGAIATNEKLFFGSGTQLSVL.

This clonotype was recorded at least ten times. The chain employs TRBV24-1 and TRBJ2-5, with D maybe TRBD2 (5 bases). V was pared by 0 bases and J by 2 bases, with 12 bases between. Per the germline V gene, CDR1 is KGHDR and CDR2 is SFDVKD. This CDR3 has 16 residues. CDR3 coding DNA: TGTGCCACCAGTGATTTGACCCGGGGAGATCAAGAGACCCAGTACTTC. This codes for CATSDLTRGDQETQYF.

This sequence joins TRBV5-1 and TRBJ1-3; D remains ambiguous. CDR3 length: 15 amino acids. Trimming removed 0 bases at V and 0 bases at J, with 7 bases between. The germline gives CDR1 SGHRS, CDR2 YFSETQ. CDR3 nucleotide sequence: TGCGCCAGCAGCTTGGGGTACGGCTCTGGAAACACCATATATTTT. Translating it yields CASSLGYGSGNTIYF.